The 31 T cell receptor beta chains in this list originate from one sample, sequenced in a study of molecular identifiers for immune sequencing clone quantification. TCRdb ran MiXCR on the PCR reads and lists one entry per CDR3 protein. The sample lists 490,000 or so distinct CDR3 sequences; 20% to 25% were seen once. Sequenced material: naive CD8+ T cells from blood, with Jurkat cell RNA spiked in. The subset: FACS-sorted CD8+CD4-CCR7+CD45RA+ naive T cells. The source of these receptors is a human donor in good health. Some libraries in this study had Jurkat cell RNA spiked in.

This clonotype was seen a handful of times. J is TRBJ2-5 and V is TRBV20-1, with TRBD1 matching over 10 bases. V gave up 2 bases and J gave up 5 bases; unmatched junction bases: 5. Looked up from germline, CDR1 is DFQATT and CDR2 is SNEGSKA (reference sequence). The CDR3 has 14 amino acids. DNA of the CDR3: TGCAGTGCTAGAAATATGACAGGGGGCGAGACCCAGTACTTC. Protein: CSARNMTGGETQYF.

V gene TRBV7-9 combines with J gene TRBJ2-7; TRBD1 matches at 12 bases. Germline loops: CDR1 SEHNR, CDR2 FQNEAQ (reference sequence). V shed 5 bases, J shed 5 bases, and the junction held 13 bases outside the gene matches. This CDR3 region has 17 residues. The CDR3 loop reads CASSPEIGTGGYNEQYF. Here the CDR3 DNA reads TGTGCCAGCAGCCCAGAGATTGGGACAGGGGGCTATAACGAGCAGTACTTC.

Concerning this clonotype itself: This could be a read error, since a much larger clone is one nucleotide away. The chain recombines TRBV5-1 with TRBJ1-1; TRBD1 is a possible D gene (5 bases). The CDR3 runs to 14 residues. Germline CDR1 SGHRS, CDR2 YFSETQ. CDR3 residues: CASSETVWGTETFF. DNA of the CDR3: TGCGCCAGCAGCGAGACAGTATGGGGCACTGAAACTTTCTTT. Full variable domain (outside the CDR3, taken from reference TRBV5-1 and TRBJ1-1): KAGVTQTPRYLIKTRGQQVTLSCSPISGHRSVSWYQQTPGQGLQFLFEYFSETQRNKGNFPGRFSGRQFSNSRSEMNVSTLELGDSALYLCASSETVWGTETFFGQGTRLTVV.

The sample holds a few counts of this clonotype. V is TRBV4-1 and J is TRBJ2-7, with 7 bases that match TRBD1. The germline CDR1 and CDR2 sequences are MGHRA and YSYEKL. The CDR3 length is 17 residues. The junction had 11 bases not matched to a gene; V was cut back by 1 base and J by 2 bases. The CDR3 region has the DNA TGCGCCAGCAGCCAAGCCCCGCCGGGACAGATAACCTACGAGCAGTACTTC. Amino acids: CASSQAPPGQITYEQYF.

This clonotype occurred many times. This chain joins TRBV28 and TRBJ2-3; D possibly matches TRBD1 or TRBD2 (6 bases each). The ends were cut back, 5 bases at V and 1 base at J, with 10 bases in the middle. The CDR3 has 14 amino acids. In germline, CDR1 is MDHEN, CDR2 SYDVKM. The CDR3 bases are TGTGCCAGCAGTGCCCGGGGGCGCACAGATACGCAGTATTTT. Its translation is CASSARGRTDTQYF.

Regarding this clonotype: A much larger clone is a single base away; this may be a read error. The J gene is TRBJ2-3, the V gene TRBV2; D uncertain. The CDR3 loop spans 16 amino acids. Germline V gives CDR1 SNHLY, CDR2 FYNNEI. Here the CDR3 reads CASSEVGKFSTDRQYF. CDR3 nucleotide sequence: TGTGCCAGCAGTGAAGTGGGAAAATTTAGCACAGATAGGCAGTATTTT.

The chain couples TRBV7-6 to TRBJ1-1; D is unresolved. The CDR3 consists of 13 residues. Germline-derived CDR1 and CDR2 are SGHVS and FNYEAQ. V was shortened by 1 base and J by 1 base, with 4 bases between the two germline ends. The CDR3 is CASSLGWNTEAFF. DNA of the CDR3: TGTGCCAGCAGCTTAGGTTGGAACACTGAAGCTTTCTTT.

The sample holds many counts of this clonotype. V gene TRBV12-3 or TRBV12-4 combines with J gene TRBJ1-5; possibly TRBD1 for D (5 bases). CDR3 length equals 14 residues. Trimming took off 5 bases at V and 5 bases at J, with 13 bases between the two ends. CDR3 loop: CASSPWDRDQPQHF. The CDR3 nucleotides read TGTGCCAGCAGTCCCTGGGACCGCGATCAGCCCCAGCATTTT.

V and J are TRBV21-1 and TRBJ2-7; the tabulated D call, TRBD2, remains unverified against the DNA. TRBV21-1 is marked as a pseudogene. The CDR3 length is 13 residues. DNA for the CDR3: TGTGCCAGCAGCAAACAGGGCCGCCACGAGCAGTACTTC. This translates into CASSKQGRHEQYF.

This clonotype was seen many times. The genes are TRBV20-1 and TRBJ2-7, with D perhaps matching TRBD2 (5 bases). V lost 5 bases to trimming and J lost 0 bases, with 17 bases between them. Germline V gene sequence: CDR1 DFQATT, CDR2 SNEGSKA (reference sequence). The CDR3 spans 15 residues. Here the CDR3 DNA reads TGCAGTGCTCCCGAGTCTAGCCGGAGCTCCTACGAGCAGTACTTC. Translation: CSAPESSRSSYEQYF.

This clonotype turned up a few times. V and J are TRBV3-1 and TRBJ2-7; perhaps TRBD1 as D (5 bases). The CDR3 is 14 residues long. Per the germline V gene, CDR1 is LGHDT and CDR2 is YNNKEL (reference sequence). V was cut by 1 base and J by 2 bases, with 9 bases left in between. CDR3 loop: CASSQVWGAYEQYF. CDR3 DNA: TGTGCCAGCAGCCAAGTTTGGGGCGCCTACGAGCAGTACTTC.

The rearrangement links TRBV28 to TRBJ2-1, with 12 bases aligning to TRBD2. V was pared by 7 bases and J by 8 bases, with 6 bases of the junction left unmatched. Germline values: CDR1 MDHEN, CDR2 SYDVKM. This CDR3 is built from 14 residues. As DNA, the CDR3 is TGTGCCAGCATAAGGACTAGCGGGATCCATGAGCAGTTCTTC. It is translated as CASIRTSGIHEQFF.

The sample holds many counts of this clonotype. The rearrangement joins TRBV20-1 to TRBJ1-5, with 7 positions matching TRBD1. The junction had 8 bases not matched to a gene; V was cut back by 6 bases and J by 0 bases. Germline V lookup: CDR1 DFQATT, CDR2 SNEGSKA (reference sequence). The CDR3 is 15 residues long. The CDR3 spells CSAPTGSYSNQPQHF. CDR3 nucleotides: TGCAGTGCCCCGACAGGGTCTTATAGCAATCAGCCCCAGCATTTT.

For this clonotype: This may be a read error, as it is one base from a much larger clone. This chain links TRBV19 with TRBJ2-3, with D perhaps matching TRBD1 (6 bases). The CDR3 runs to 14 residues. The germline V gene encodes CDR1 LNHDA and CDR2 SQIVND (reference sequence). The CDR3 loop reads CASRHQGHTDTLYF. As DNA, the CDR3 is TGTGCCAGTAGGCATCAGGGACACACAGATACGCTGTATTTT.

Many counts were recorded for this clonotype. V usage is TRBV30 and J usage is TRBJ2-3, with D unclear. Looked up from germline, CDR1 is GTSNPN and CDR2 is SVGIG (reference sequence). Trimming pared 0 bases from V and 4 bases from J, leaving 11 bases between. The CDR3 is 14 amino acids. The CDR3 spells CAWSVLGWPDTQYF. The CDR3 DNA reads as TGTGCCTGGAGTGTTTTGGGGTGGCCAGATACGCAGTATTTT. The full variable domain, with the rest looked up from reference TRBV30 and TRBJ2-3, is SQTIHQWPATLVQPVGSPLSLECTVEGTSNPNLYWYRQAAGRGLQLLFYSVGIGQISSEVPQNLSASRPQDRQFILSSKKLLLSDSGFYLCAWSVLGWPDTQYFGPGTRLTVL.

Turning to this clonotype: This may stem from a read error, because a much larger clone lies one nucleotide away. This is likely a read error, given that the CDR3 carries no conserved phenylalanine or tryptophan at its end. The V gene is TRBV12-3 or TRBV12-4, the J gene TRBJ2-5, with 9 bases aligning to TRBD1. Trimming at V came to 5 bases and at J to 5 bases, leaving 9 bases not matched to a gene. This CDR3 spans 15 amino acids. This CDR3 is CASSEGQGTHETQYL. CDR3 coding DNA: TGTGCCAGCAGTGAGGGACAGGGCACTCATGAGACCCAGTACCTC.

This clonotype was counted at least ten times. This sequence joins TRBV4-3 and TRBJ2-7, with D perhaps matching TRBD1 (6 bases). This CDR3 spans 16 amino acids. Per germline, CDR1 LGHNA and CDR2 YSLEER. V lost 0 bases and J 2 bases, leaving 14 bases between the germline ends. The CDR3 protein is CASSQDRLAGAYEQYF. In nucleotides, the CDR3 is TGCGCCAGCAGCCAAGACAGGCTCGCAGGGGCCTACGAGCAGTACTTC.

Of note for this clonotype: The CDR3 does not close with the conserved phenylalanine or tryptophan, likely indicating a read error. The rearrangement links TRBV6-5 to TRBJ2-5, with D uncertain. V dropped 2 bases and J dropped 6 bases, with 4 bases sitting between them. This CDR3 region has 11 residues. CDR1 is MNHEY, CDR2 SVGAGI, per germline. CDR3 sequence reads: CASSYGQTQYC. CDR3 coding DNA: TGTGCCAGCAGTTACGGTCAGACCCAGTACTGC.

As regards this clonotype: A much larger clone lies a single base off, so this may be a read error. The chain uses TRBV4-3 and TRBJ2-7; 9 bases are shared with TRBD1. J was trimmed by 5 bases and V by 3 bases; bases with no gene match: 5. The germline gives CDR1 LGHNA, CDR2 YSLEER. The CDR3 has 14 residues. The CDR3 DNA reads as TGCGCCAGCAGCCAGGACAGGGGATACCACGAGCAGTACTTC. Its protein product is CASSQDRGYHEQYF.

This clonotype has a count of ten or more. The V and J genes are TRBV7-9 and TRBJ2-3, with D unclear. This CDR3 is built from 15 residues. Germline CDR1 is SEHNR and CDR2 is FQNEAQ (reference sequence). Trimming shortened V by 0 bases and J by 0 bases, and 7 bases separated the two germline ends. The CDR3 DNA sequence: TGTGCCAGCAGCTTAGCCGGCAGGAGCACAGATACGCAGTATTTT. The encoded protein is CASSLAGRSTDTQYF.

CDR3 DNA sequence: TGTGCCTGGAGTGCCCCCATCACCTCCTACAATGAGCAGTTCTTC. It encodes CAWSAPITSYNEQFF. V gene TRBV30 combines with J gene TRBJ2-1, with no clear D. CDR1 and CDR2 from the germline V gene are GTSNPN and SVGIG (reference sequence). Trimming removed 1 base from V and 0 bases from J, with 10 bases in between. The CDR3 consists of 15 residues.

The rearrangement joins TRBV10-3 to TRBJ2-7, with no clear D. Germline lookup yields CDR1 ENHRY and CDR2 SYGVKD. Trimming took 2 bases from V and 0 from J, leaving 17 bases between them. This CDR3 has 17 amino acids. The CDR3 protein is CAISEVGRTPLSYEQYF. DNA for the CDR3: TGTGCCATCAGTGAGGTAGGAAGGACCCCCCTCTCCTACGAGCAGTACTTC.

This clonotype has a handful of counts. The chain uses TRBV4-3 and TRBJ1-1; D gene uncertain. The V and J ends lost 0 bases and 5 bases respectively, with 16 bases between them. The germline V gene has CDR1 LGHNA and CDR2 YSLEER. The CDR3 covers 16 residues. Here the CDR3 DNA reads TGCGCCAGCAGCCAAGAGATTTTCTTCGAGAGGACTGAAGCTTTCTTT. Translated, it gives CASSQEIFFERTEAFF.

As for this clonotype: Sequence at one end of the junction differs from germline and may be a read error. The J gene is TRBJ1-1, the V gene TRBV5-3; tentatively, D is TRBD1 (6 bases). TRBV5-3 is placed among ORFs of uncertain function. The CDR3 runs to 14 residues. As DNA, the CDR3 is TGTGCCTCAGGGGATAAAACAGGGAGCACTGAAGCTTCCTTT. Translation: CASGDKTGSTEASF.

At least ten counts were recorded for this clonotype. J is TRBJ2-4 and V is TRBV3-1; D not resolved. Germline V gives CDR1 LGHDT, CDR2 YNNKEL (reference sequence). Trimming cost V 0 bases and J 0 bases, with 12 bases left between them. CDR3 length: 17 residues. The CDR3 is CASSQDRTDIAKNIQYF. Here the CDR3 DNA reads TGTGCCAGCAGCCAAGATCGCACCGACATAGCCAAAAACATTCAGTACTTC.

The V gene is TRBV6-5, the J gene TRBJ1-4, with TRBD1 identical over 9 bases. Germline assignment: CDR1 MNHEY and CDR2 SVGAGI. The V gene end was trimmed by 9 bases and the J gene end by 7 bases; junction bases not matched to a gene: 12. The CDR3 has 15 residues. The CDR3 DNA follows: TGTGCCAGTCGCCGGGACAGGGCAGTGAGTGAAAAACTGTTTTTT. Translated, it gives CASRRDRAVSEKLFF.

The chain joins TRBV7-9 to TRBJ2-3; D is unresolved. V was pared by 3 bases and J by 0 bases, with 16 bases between. The CDR3 totals 17 residues. CDR1 and CDR2 (germline): SEHNR, FQNEAQ (reference sequence). This chain's CDR3 is CASSFLRYETSTDTQYF. CDR3 bases: TGTGCCAGCAGCTTCCTAAGATACGAAACTAGCACAGATACGCAGTATTTT.

This clonotype was seen many times. For the CDR3, the DNA is TGTGCCAGCAGCCCACGTACAGGGGGCATTGGCTACGAGCAGTACTTC. It translates to CASSPRTGGIGYEQYF. The V call is TRBV11-2, the J call TRBJ2-7; 9 bases match TRBD1. The germline CDR1 and CDR2 sequences are SGHAT and FQNNGV. After removal of 5 bases from V and 3 bases from J, the junction contained 11 bases not matched to a gene. The CDR3 covers 16 residues.

This clonotype has only a few counts. The chain recombines TRBV4-1 with TRBJ2-7; TRBD1 is a possible D gene (6 bases). Looked up from germline, CDR1 is MGHRA and CDR2 is YSYEKL. The CDR3 extends over 15 amino acids. V was trimmed by 1 base and J by 4 bases, leaving 14 bases between them. The CDR3 sequence: CASSQVTGNRYEQYF. The CDR3, as DNA: TGCGCCAGCAGCCAAGTAACAGGGAATCGGTACGAGCAGTACTTC.

This clonotype was detected many times. The V call is TRBV6-2 or TRBV6-3, the J call TRBJ1-1; TRBD1 matches 7 bases. J lost 6 bases, V lost 2 bases, and 3 bases had no gene match. Germline V gene lookup returns CDR1 MNHEY and CDR2 SVGEGT. The CDR3 is 13 residues long. The CDR3 nucleotides read TGTGCCAGCAGTTACGGTACAGGGGCTGAAGCTTTCTTT. Protein product: CASSYGTGAEAFF.

This clonotype was detected a few times. This sequence joins TRBV6-2 or TRBV6-3 and TRBJ2-7, with a tentative D call TRBD2 (7 bases). The CDR3 sequence is 14 residues long. Germline CDR1 reads MNHEY; CDR2 reads SVGEGT. Trimming left V 1 base short and J 3 bases short, with 10 bases between. CDR3 sequence reads: CASSYWEGVYEQYF. Written as DNA, the CDR3 is TGTGCCAGCAGTTACTGGGAGGGGGTCTACGAGCAGTACTTC.